Below, one TCR beta chain is given with its context. The CDR3 contains 16 residues. V lost 5 bases to trimming and J lost 1 base, with 15 bases between them. Germline V lookup: CDR1 LGHNA, CDR2 YSLEER. This entry is derived from a study of blood T cell repertoires in COVID-19. Study background: Acute and convalescent COVID-19 samples came from the United States, Italy and Spain. Sample material is recorded as cDNA or gDNA derived from T cells, B-cell-depleted T cells, or PBMCs.

Authors' data handling: Nucleated cell number was recorded as an estimate derived from reference gene primer amplification. Data came from immunoSEQ multiplex PCR; TCRdb stores just in-frame clones and leaves some out. Clone size and V and J calls were adopted from that table, with D and trimming inferred from the DNA. Of under 200,000 clones listed, about 86% were seen once; the top ten hold 9.5% to 13%. Sequenced input: peripheral blood. This sequence originates from an older man with active or convalescent COVID-19. The chain employs TRBV4-3 and TRBJ2-1, with D perhaps TRBD1 (6 bases). CDR3 DNA: TGCGCCAGCAGCTACTCCCGACAGGTATCCTACAATGAGCAGTTCTTC. It translates to CASSYSRQVSYNEQFF.